Listed below are T cell receptor beta chains from one sample, sequenced in a study of T cells in Graves' hyperthyroidism and ophthalmopathy. TCRdb re-derived calls from the multiplex PCR reads in MiXCR, one entry per CDR3 protein. The top ten clones hold around 30% of a sample with hundreds of thousands of distinct CDR3 sequences, 35% of them seen once. The sequenced sample was blood. All receptors come from a woman between 40 and 55 years old with Graves' hyperthyroidism. CDR3s include the opening cysteine and the closing phenylalanine or tryptophan.

J: TRBJ1-3
V: TRBV25-1
CDR3: CASSLGGQLGNTIYF

J: TRBJ1-4
V: TRBV7-2
CDR3: CASSPGARGGAEKLFF

J: TRBJ1-4
V: TRBV4-1
CDR3: CASSPGIGQSNEKLFF

J: TRBJ2-7
V: TRBV20-1
CDR3: CSARDTAVYEQYF

J: TRBJ1-1
V: TRBV13
CDR3: CASSLADRGGIGTEAFF

J: TRBJ1-4
V: TRBV19
CDR3: CASTRGGSKANEKLFF

J: TRBJ2-2
V: TRBV30
CDR3: CAWRIQGNTGELFF

J: TRBJ1-6
V: TRBV4-3
CDR3: CASSQAWGGNSPLHF

J: TRBJ1-2
V: TRBV6-4
CDR3: CASSLWTGGNYGYTF

J: TRBJ1-1
V: TRBV7-6
CDR3: CASSRHSPEAFF

J: TRBJ1-5
V: TRBV15
CDR3: CATSRVIGASNQPQHF

J: TRBJ2-5
V: TRBV5-5
CDR3: CASSLAIAGVQETQYF

J: TRBJ1-2
V: TRBV9
CDR3: CASSASLGQSYGYTF

J: TRBJ2-2
V: TRBV20-1
CDR3: CSADSITGELFF

J: TRBJ1-5
V: TRBV6-6
CDR3: CASASTQGSNQPQHF

J: TRBJ1-5
V: TRBV29-1
CDR3: CSLGTGYQPQHF

J: TRBJ1-2
V: TRBV5-1
CDR3: CASSLEEPPYGYTF

J: TRBJ2-1
V: TRBV10-3
CDR3: CAISDLPLNEQFF

J: TRBJ1-4
V: TRBV19
CDR3: CASSPRDRSDEKLFF

J: TRBJ2-7
V: TRBV7-9
CDR3: CASSPQLDGSYEQYF

J: TRBJ1-1
V: TRBV7-8
CDR3: CASSLRGTEEAFF

J: TRBJ1-5
V: TRBV19
CDR3: CASSIGLLSNQPQHF

J: TRBJ1-2
V: TRBV4-3
CDR3: CASSQTLLQGGYGYTF

J: TRBJ1-1
V: TRBV5-8
CDR3: CAADVGRPNTEAFF

J: TRBJ2-7
V: TRBV2
CDR3: CASSELAGVLAEQYF

J: TRBJ2-5
V: TRBV6-2/TRBV6-3
CDR3: CASSYASGGKETQYF

J: TRBJ2-7
V: TRBV29-1
CDR3: CSVEGGARQREDEQYF

J: .
V: TRBV10-3
CDR3: CAISGGAGAGNEQFF

J: TRBJ2-7
V: TRBV11-1
CDR3: CASSYTGTDYEQYF

J: TRBJ2-7
V: TRBV5-4
CDR3: CASSFSGWHEQYF

J: TRBJ1-2
V: TRBV2
CDR3: CASPRGRGYYGYTF

J: TRBJ2-6
V: TRBV5-1
CDR3: CASSPKSSGANVLTF

J: TRBJ1-1
V: TRBV19
CDR3: CASGRDVSTEAFF

J: TRBJ2-7
V: TRBV7-2
CDR3: CASSSTRVAGARYEQYF

J: TRBJ2-7
V: TRBV15
CDR3: CATSRQGGVYEQYF

J: TRBJ1-2
V: TRBV20-1
CDR3: CSAYTGNYGYTF